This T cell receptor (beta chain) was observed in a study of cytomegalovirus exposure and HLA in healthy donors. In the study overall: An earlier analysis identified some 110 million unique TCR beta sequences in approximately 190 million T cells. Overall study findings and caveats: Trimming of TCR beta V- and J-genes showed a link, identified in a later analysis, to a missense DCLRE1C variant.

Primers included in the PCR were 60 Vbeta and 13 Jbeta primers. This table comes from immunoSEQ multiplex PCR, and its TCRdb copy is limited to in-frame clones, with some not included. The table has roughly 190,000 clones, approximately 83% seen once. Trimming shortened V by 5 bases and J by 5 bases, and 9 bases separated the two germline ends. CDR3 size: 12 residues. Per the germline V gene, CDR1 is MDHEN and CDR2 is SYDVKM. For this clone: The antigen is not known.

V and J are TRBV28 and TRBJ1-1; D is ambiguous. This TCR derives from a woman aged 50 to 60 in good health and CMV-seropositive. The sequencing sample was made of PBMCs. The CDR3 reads CASSIRDTEAFF. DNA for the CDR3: TGTGCCAGCAGTATTCGAGATACTGAAGCTTTCTTT.